This TCR beta chain was documented in a study of T cell changes during pregnancy in multiple sclerosis. Repertoires were generated with immunoSEQ multiplex PCR, while TCRdb's copy carries only in-frame clones and drops some. Of just under 60,000 clones listed, almost 95% are singletons. CDR3 length: 14 residues. V was pared by 1 base and J by 7 bases, with 14 bases between. Germline V gives CDR1 GTSNPN, CDR2 SVGIG (reference sequence). The sequencing used peripheral blood, collected in the first trimester of pregnancy. The V gene is TRBV30, the J gene TRBJ1-5; D call uncertain. This TCR derives from a female donor with multiple sclerosis, enrolled in a pregnancy study. The CDR3 loop reads CAWSDYMGGQPQHF. DNA of the CDR3: TGTGCCTGGAGTGATTATATGGGAGGGCAGCCCCAGCATTTT.